These 32 T cell receptor beta chains share one sample of origin, sequenced in a study of pediatric ulcerative colitis. The repertoire was sequenced with immunoSEQ multiplex PCR; TCRdb's copy has only in-frame clones and lacks some. The profile shows about 64,000 clones, about 86% of them singletons. The sample taken for sequencing was blood. These receptors all come from a boy aged 5-17 years with severe ulcerative colitis.

The V gene is TRBV6-1, the J gene TRBJ1-1, with unresolved D. V gave up 6 bases and J gave up 0 bases, with 8 bases separating them. The CDR3 length is 13 residues. CDR1 and CDR2 (germline): MNHNS, SASEGT. CDR3 DNA: TGTGCCAGCAGAGGAGGGATGAACACTGAAGCTTTCTTT. Its translation is CASRGGMNTEAFF.

The rearrangement links TRBV6-1 to TRBJ2-1; D is undetermined. Between the trimmed V and J ends, which lost 3 bases and 4 bases, there was a span of 4 bases. Per the germline V gene, CDR1 is MNHNS and CDR2 is SASEGT. This CDR3 region has 12 residues. As DNA, the CDR3 is TGTGCCAGCAGTGATTGGTACAATGAGCAGTTCTTC. This codes for CASSDWYNEQFF.

The rearrangement joins TRBV25-1 to TRBJ1-1; D is uncertain. The CDR3 runs to 12 residues. Trimming took off 3 bases at V and 3 bases at J, with 5 bases between the two ends. Germline V gene sequence: CDR1 MGHDK, CDR2 SYGVNS. CDR3 sequence (DNA): TGTGCCAGCAGTGACCAGGACACTGAAGCTTTCTTT. The encoded protein is CASSDQDTEAFF.

In its sample, this clone was seen a few times. V is TRBV29-1 and J is TRBJ1-1; the D is unclear. The CDR3 loop spans 13 amino acids. The V gene's germline CDR1 is SQVTM and CDR2 ANQGSEA. V was clipped by 3 bases and J by 1 base, with 9 bases between them. DNA for the CDR3: TGCAGCGTTGAGAATCAGGAGAACACTGAAGCTTTCTTT. Its translation is CSVENQENTEAFF.

This clone has a single count. V usage is TRBV25-1 and J usage is TRBJ2-1, with a tentative D call TRBD1 (5 bases). Germline values: CDR1 MGHDK, CDR2 SYGVNS. The CDR3 sequence is 17 residues long. The ends were cut back, 7 bases at V and 5 bases at J, with 24 bases in the middle. The CDR3 DNA reads TGTGCCAGCACCCAAAACCCCACAGGTAATAAGGACAATGAGCAGTTCTTC. Its protein is CASTQNPTGNKDNEQFF.

The CDR3 loop is CSVDPHGRENTGELFF. For the CDR3, the DNA is TGCAGCGTTGACCCCCACGGGAGGGAAAACACCGGGGAGCTGTTTTTT. J is TRBJ2-2 and V is TRBV29-1; 8 bases line up with TRBD2. The V segment lost 3 bases and the J segment 2 bases; nucleotides outside the gene matches: 8. The CDR3 runs to 16 residues. Germline lookup yields CDR1 SQVTM and CDR2 ANQGSEA.

The V gene is TRBV6-5, the J gene TRBJ2-1; possibly TRBD2 for D (5 bases). Germline V gene lookup returns CDR1 MNHEY and CDR2 SVGAGI. Deletions cut 8 bases from V and 0 bases from J, with 14 bases between. The CDR3 runs 15 residues. Here the CDR3 reads CASGEGLSSYNEQFF. CDR3 nucleotide sequence: TGTGCCAGCGGAGAGGGCTTGAGCTCCTACAATGAGCAGTTCTTC.

V gene TRBV2 combines with J gene TRBJ2-3; D not resolved. The germline V gene has CDR1 SNHLY and CDR2 FYNNEI. CDR3 length: 15 residues. Trimming removed 2 bases from V and 0 bases from J, with 9 bases in between. The CDR3 loop is CASSERAGSTDTQYF. The CDR3 DNA reads TGTGCCAGCAGTGAACGGGCAGGAAGCACAGATACGCAGTATTTT.

The chain employs TRBV27 and TRBJ1-5; D may be TRBD1 (5 bases). Germline V gene data show CDR1 as MNHEY and CDR2 as SMNVEV (reference sequence). V lost 1 base and J 5 bases, leaving 12 bases between the germline ends. The CDR3 extends over 15 amino acids. The CDR3 coding sequence is TGTGCCAGCAGTTTATTGTCGGACACCCATCAGCCCCAGCATTTT. Amino acids: CASSLLSDTHQPQHF.

In nucleotides, the CDR3 is TGCGCCAGCAGTGAGCCAGGGGACAATGAGCAGTTCTTC. Protein product: CASSEPGDNEQFF. The chain couples TRBV10-1 to TRBJ2-1, with a weak D call TRBD1 (6 bases). V was pared by 2 bases and J by 5 bases, with 7 bases between. Germline CDR1 and CDR2: WNHNN and SYGVQD (reference sequence). The CDR3 loop spans 13 amino acids.

The CDR3 protein is CASSPAGFYEQYF. The CDR3 DNA follows: TGTGCCAGCAGCCCAGCGGGGTTCTACGAGCAGTACTTC. The chain joins TRBV7-9 to TRBJ2-7; 7 nucleotides align to TRBD2. The junction had 4 bases not matched to a gene; V was cut back by 5 bases and J by 3 bases. The germline gives CDR1 SEHNR, CDR2 FQNEAQ (reference sequence). This CDR3 comprises 13 residues.

This chain joins TRBV14 and TRBJ2-7; the match to TRBD2 covers 7 bases. Losses at the gene ends were 3 bases for V and 4 bases for J; bases not matched to a gene: 0. Germline CDR1 is SGHDN and CDR2 is FVKESK. The length of the CDR3 is 12 residues. CDR3 protein: CASSHSGYEQYF. CDR3 nucleotides: TGTGCCAGCAGCCATAGCGGGTACGAGCAGTACTTC. Looking up the rest from reference TRBV14 and TRBJ2-7 gives the full variable domain: EAGVTQFPSHSVIEKGQTVTLRCDPISGHDNLYWYRRVMGKEIKFLLHFVKESKQDESGMPNNRFLAERTGGTYSTLKVQPAELEDSGVYFCASSHSGYEQYFGPGTRLTVT.

V and J are TRBV18 and TRBJ2-3; D remains ambiguous. Germline CDR1 is KGHSH and CDR2 is LQKENI. The CDR3 has 14 residues. V shed 6 bases and J shed 2 bases, with 12 bases lying between them. Here the CDR3 reads CASSPTIHTDTQYF. The CDR3 bases are TGTGCCAGCTCGCCCACTATCCACACAGATACGCAGTATTTT.

The rearrangement uses TRBV9 and TRBJ2-2, with 11 bases aligning to TRBD1. Germline values: CDR1 SGDLS, CDR2 YYNGEE. The CDR3 is made up of 17 amino acids. V lost 3 bases, J lost 4 bases, and 8 bases stayed unmatched. CDR3 DNA sequence: TGTGCCAGCAGCGCCCGAGCCGGGACAGGGGGCACCGGGGAGCTGTTTTTT. It translates to CASSARAGTGGTGELFF.

The rearrangement joins TRBV28 to TRBJ2-5; D not resolved. The CDR3 extends over 12 amino acids. Germline V gene data show CDR1 as MDHEN and CDR2 as SYDVKM. Trimming took off 6 bases at V and 4 bases at J, with 9 bases between the two ends. The chain's CDR3 is CASRAVRETQYF. The CDR3 DNA follows: TGTGCCAGCAGAGCCGTTCGAGAGACCCAGTACTTC. Full variable domain (rest looked up from reference TRBV28 and TRBJ2-5): DVKVTQSSRYLVKRTGEKVFLECVQDMDHENMFWYRQDPGLGLRLIYFSYDVKMKEKGDIPEGYSVSREKKERFSLILESASTNQTSMYLCASRAVRETQYFGPGTRLLVL.

This clone has a handful of counts. The chain combines TRBV10-1 with TRBJ2-6; D remains unclear. The V and J ends lost 0 bases and 4 bases respectively, with 7 bases between them. This CDR3 contains 15 residues. CDR1 and CDR2 from the germline V gene are WNHNN and SYGVQD (reference sequence). The CDR3 protein is CASSESNAGANVLTF. CDR3 bases: TGCGCCAGCAGTGAGTCAAATGCAGGGGCCAACGTCCTGACTTTC.

Here the CDR3 reads CASSIAGAFYNEQFF. CDR3 nucleotide sequence: TGTGCCAGCTCTATAGCGGGAGCTTTTTACAATGAGCAGTTCTTC. The chain uses TRBV28 and TRBJ2-1; 9 bases are a match to TRBD2. The CDR3 consists of 15 residues. Germline assignment: CDR1 MDHEN and CDR2 SYDVKM. Trimming took 8 bases from V and 4 from J; bases not matched to a gene: 9.

This chain connects TRBV10-3 to TRBJ2-5; D gene ambiguous. V dropped 4 bases and J dropped 1 base, with 7 bases sitting between them. Looked up from germline, CDR1 is ENHRY and CDR2 is SYGVKD. The CDR3 sequence is 13 residues long. For the CDR3, the DNA is TGTGCCATCAGTGTCGGAGCCCAAGAGACCCAGTACTTC. As protein: CAISVGAQETQYF.

This clone is a singleton in its sample. This sequence joins TRBV7-9 and TRBJ2-3, with 9 bases fitting TRBD2. V shed 5 bases, J shed 1 base, and the junction held 10 bases outside the gene matches. Germline V gene data show CDR1 as SEHNR and CDR2 as FQNEAQ (reference sequence). The CDR3 has 17 amino acids. CDR3 loop: CASSGERLADRTDTQYF. CDR3 bases: TGTGCCAGCAGCGGAGAGAGACTAGCGGACCGCACAGATACGCAGTATTTT.

The chain carries TRBV6-5 and TRBJ2-1; D is ambiguous. V was cut by 4 bases and J by 2 bases, with 9 bases left in between. This CDR3 region has 14 residues. Looked up from germline, CDR1 is MNHEY and CDR2 is SVGAGI. The CDR3 nucleotides read TGTGCCAGCAGTTTCGTCCCGACCTACAATGAGCAGTTCTTC. This codes for CASSFVPTYNEQFF.

The V call is TRBV27, the J call TRBJ2-1; D may be TRBD2 (7 bases). The ends were cut back, 2 bases at V and 0 bases at J, with 14 bases in the middle. The CDR3 loop spans 17 amino acids. CDR1 MNHEY and CDR2 SMNVEV come from the germline V gene (reference sequence). CDR3 in DNA: TGTGCCAGCAGTTTAGGAGGGGGGGATCCCTCCTACAATGAGCAGTTCTTC. It codes for CASSLGGGDPSYNEQFF.

The rearrangement uses TRBV7-2 and TRBJ2-1, with 7 bases identical to TRBD1. Per the germline V gene, CDR1 is SGHTA and CDR2 is FQGNSA. The CDR3 extends over 13 amino acids. J gave up 7 bases and V 3 bases, and 3 bases lay outside the gene matches. CDR3 DNA sequence: TGTGCCAGCAGCTTTGACAGGGTAAATGAGCAGTTCTTC. This gives the protein CASSFDRVNEQFF.

This clone was picked up a small number of times. Additional DNA sequences in this sample encode the identical CDR3. This chain connects TRBV30 to TRBJ1-1; D is uncertain. The V and J ends lost 0 bases and 0 bases respectively, with 5 bases between them. The CDR3 spans 13 residues. CDR1 and CDR2 (germline): GTSNPN, SVGIG (reference sequence). DNA for the CDR3: TGTGCCTGGAGTGTTCACATGAACACTGAAGCTTTCTTT. Translating gives CAWSVHMNTEAFF.

The chain couples TRBV15 to TRBJ2-7; TRBD1 is a possible D gene (6 bases). The CDR3 sequence is 15 residues long. Germline assignment: CDR1 LNHNV and CDR2 YYDKDF (reference sequence). V was cut by 1 base and J by 3 bases, with 13 bases left in between. In DNA, the CDR3 is TGTGCCACCAGCAGAGTTCTCGGACAGCACTACGAGCAGTACTTC. This gives the protein CATSRVLGQHYEQYF.

The chain couples TRBV14 to TRBJ1-4; 7 positions match TRBD1. This CDR3 comprises 13 residues. The V and J ends lost 3 bases and 8 bases, in that order; junction bases with no gene match: 3. CDR1 is SGHDN and CDR2 is FVKESK in the germline V gene. CDR3 in amino acids: CASSQGQKEKLFF. The DNA for the CDR3 is TGTGCCAGCAGCCAGGGACAGAAGGAAAAACTGTTTTTT.

In its sample, this clone was seen a few times. J is TRBJ1-4 and V is TRBV10-3; TRBD1 matches at 7 bases. Trimming removed 6 bases from V and 8 bases from J; junction bases left unmatched: 6. Per the germline V gene, CDR1 is ENHRY and CDR2 is SYGVKD. This CDR3 has 13 amino acids. The CDR3 sequence is CAISTGVSEKLFF. The CDR3 DNA reads as TGTGCCATCAGCACAGGGGTATCCGAAAAACTGTTTTTT.

The chain couples TRBV11-2 to TRBJ2-2, with D possibly being TRBD2 (6 bases). V shed 5 bases and J shed 11 bases, with 27 bases lying between them. Germline V gives CDR1 SGHAT, CDR2 FQNNGV. This CDR3 comprises 17 residues. DNA of the CDR3: TGTGCCAGCAGCCTACATCCCGGACTATTAGCCTCGGTAGAGCTGTTTTTT. Protein: CASSLHPGLLASVELFF.

CDR3 amino acids: CASSVAGTNSYEQYF. As DNA, the CDR3 is TGTGCCAGCAGCGTGGCAGGGACTAACTCCTACGAGCAGTACTTC. V and J are TRBV9 and TRBJ2-7; 7 bases line up with TRBD2. This CDR3 region has 15 residues. Germline loops: CDR1 SGDLS, CDR2 YYNGEE. J lost 0 bases, V lost 2 bases, and 5 bases had no gene match.

The gene calls are TRBV11-3 and TRBJ1-4; no firm D call. V gave up 4 bases and J gave up 5 bases, with 8 bases separating them. CDR3 size: 13 residues. CDR1 and CDR2 (germline): SGHNT, YENEEA. CDR3 amino acids: CASSSRLNEKLFF. The CDR3 DNA is TGTGCCAGCAGCTCACGATTAAATGAAAAACTGTTTTTT.

The chain employs TRBV7-8 and TRBJ2-1; a possible D gene is TRBD2 (6 bases). The germline V gene has CDR1 SGHVS and CDR2 FQNEAQ. The CDR3 contains 17 residues. The germline V and J ends were trimmed by 3 bases and 1 base, with 16 bases remaining between them. The CDR3 bases are TGTGCCAGCAGCTTCCCGGGAGCGGAGACTTCCTACAATGAGCAGTTCTTC. It encodes CASSFPGAETSYNEQFF.

The rearrangement uses TRBV19 and TRBJ2-5; 9 bases fit TRBD1. Losses at the gene ends were 6 bases for V and 5 bases for J; bases not matched to a gene: 4. CDR3 length equals 13 residues. Germline V gene data show CDR1 as LNHDA and CDR2 as SQIVND (reference sequence). CDR3 in amino acids: CASSPQGAETQYF. In nucleotides, the CDR3 is TGTGCCAGTAGCCCACAGGGGGCGGAGACCCAGTACTTC.

This chain connects TRBV4-3 to TRBJ2-7; perhaps TRBD2 as D (5 bases). CDR1 LGHNA and CDR2 YSLEER come from the germline V gene. Trimming took 3 bases from V and 1 from J, leaving 10 bases between them. This CDR3 has 14 residues. CDR3 region: CASSQLAYSYEQYF. Here the CDR3 DNA reads TGCGCCAGCAGCCAGTTAGCGTATTCCTACGAGCAGTACTTC.